This note documents a single T cell receptor beta chain sequence. Looked up from germline, CDR1 is SGHRS and CDR2 is YFSETQ. The CDR3 totals 13 residues. Between the trimmed V and J ends, which lost 4 bases and 5 bases, there was a span of 12 bases. The data derive from a study of shared clonotypes between healthy human individuals. The CD4+ fraction was divided into a CD45RA+ naive subset and a CD45RA-negative memory subset. Original methodology: Junction-only immunoSEQ sequences carried no quality scores, so filtering differed. TCRdb's copy holds only in-frame clones and misses some; the assay was immunoSEQ multiplex PCR. The V and J calls and clone size were taken over from that table, and D and trimming were inferred from the DNA. The top ten hold 1.4% to 1.5% of the sample, which has some 1 million clones, around 74% seen once.

This receptor was identified in a man aged 18 to 35 in good health. The sequenced material came from memory CD4+ T cells sorted from blood. Noted subset: CD45RA-negative fraction. The chain couples TRBV5-1 to TRBJ2-5, with D unclear. CDR3 loop: CASSRTLGETQYF. CDR3 nucleotides: TGCGCCAGCAGCCGGACCTTAGGCGAGACCCAGTACTTC.